The 13 T cell receptor beta chains presented below share a single source sample, sequenced in a study of blood T cell repertoires in COVID-19. Data came from immunoSEQ multiplex PCR; TCRdb stores just in-frame clones and leaves some out. The profile shows more than 50,000 clones, around nine tenths of them singletons. Input material: peripheral blood. The source is a man older than 75 with acute or convalescent COVID-19.

The chain recombines TRBV6-6 with TRBJ1-1; possibly TRBD1 for D (6 bases). With 2 bases removed from V and 4 bases from J, the gap between germline ends came to 8 bases. The CDR3 is made up of 13 amino acids. CDR1 is MNHNY, CDR2 SVGAGI, per germline (reference sequence). CDR3 DNA: TGTGCCAGCAGTTACGGGGGGGCCACTGAAGCTTTCTTT. Translation: CASSYGGATEAFF.

This chain links TRBV7-2 with TRBJ1-2, with TRBD1 identical over 8 bases. V shed 3 bases and J 4 bases; nucleotides not matched to a gene: 4. This CDR3 region has 14 residues. Germline V gives CDR1 SGHTA, CDR2 FQGNSA. This chain's CDR3 is CASSFNTGGYGYTF. CDR3 sequence (DNA): TGTGCCAGCAGCTTTAACACAGGGGGCTATGGCTACACCTTC.

The V call is TRBV15, the J call TRBJ1-1; D is uncertain. Trimming cost V 1 base and J 0 bases, with 9 bases left between them. Per germline, CDR1 LNHNV and CDR2 YYDKDF (reference sequence). The CDR3 has 15 residues. The CDR3 loop is CATSRVAEMNTEAFF. The CDR3 coding sequence is TGTGCCACCAGCAGAGTGGCGGAAATGAACACTGAAGCTTTCTTT.

The chain has TRBV5-5 and TRBJ2-3; D uncertain. CDR1 is SGHKS and CDR2 is YYEKEE in the germline V gene (reference sequence). This CDR3 has 13 amino acids. V lost 0 bases and J 6 bases, leaving 8 bases between the germline ends. The chain's CDR3 is CASSLATRDTQYF. CDR3 DNA: TGTGCCAGCAGCTTGGCAACGCGGGATACGCAGTATTTT.

V gene TRBV3-1 (or the pseudogene TRBV3-2) combines with J gene TRBJ1-5, with a tentative D call TRBD1 (6 bases). The V end was cut by 2 bases, the J end by 3 bases, with 8 bases between. Germline loops: CDR1 LGHDT, CDR2 YNNKEL (reference sequence). CDR3 length: 14 amino acids. DNA for the CDR3: TGTGCCAGCAGCCAACAGGGGATCAATCAGCCCCAGCATTTT. The encoded protein is CASSQQGINQPQHF.

The genes are TRBV28 and TRBJ1-5; the D gene is possibly TRBD1 (5 bases). The V gene's germline CDR1 is MDHEN and CDR2 SYDVKM. The length of the CDR3 is 13 residues. V was trimmed by 2 bases and J by 7 bases, leaving 9 bases between them. The CDR3 DNA sequence: TGTGCCAGCAGTTTAGCGGGGGAACAGCCCCAGCATTTT. Protein product: CASSLAGEQPQHF.

The V call is TRBV12-3 or TRBV12-4, the J call TRBJ1-3; tentatively, D is TRBD1 (6 bases). V lost 6 bases, J lost 4 bases, and 10 bases lay in between. The CDR3 contains 13 residues. The CDR3 loop is CASRGGGGNTIYF. The CDR3 DNA sequence: TGTGCCAGCAGAGGGGGTGGCGGAAACACCATATATTTT.

CDR3 region: CASRGGWTSSYNSPLHF. CDR3 bases: TGCGCCAGCAGGGGGGGGTGGACCAGCTCCTATAATTCACCCCTCCACTTT. The J gene is TRBJ1-6, the V gene TRBV23-1; perhaps TRBD1 as D (5 bases). TRBV23-1 is an open reading frame whose function is uncertain. The CDR3 totals 17 residues. Deletions cut 6 bases from V and 0 bases from J, with 15 bases between.

V gene TRBV6-5 combines with J gene TRBJ1-6; possible D gene TRBD1, 5 bases. Germline-derived CDR1 and CDR2 are MNHEY and SVGAGI. V was trimmed by 6 bases and J by 9 bases, leaving 12 bases between them. This CDR3 spans 13 amino acids. CDR3 nucleotide sequence: TGTGCCAGCAGGCCCCGACAGTTTTCACCCCTCCACTTT. Translation: CASRPRQFSPLHF.

This sequence joins TRBV18 and TRBJ1-1, with 7 positions matching TRBD1. The V gene's germline CDR1 is KGHSH and CDR2 LQKENI. The CDR3 is 14 residues long. Germline trimming cut 1 base from V and 5 bases from J; bases unmatched to any gene: 4. CDR3 loop: CASSPRQGATEAFF. The CDR3, as DNA: TGTGCCAGCTCACCACGACAGGGAGCAACTGAAGCTTTCTTT.

This clone turned up a few times. The rearrangement links TRBV5-1 to TRBJ2-5; 10 bases line up with TRBD2. V lost 2 bases, J lost 3 bases, and 4 bases stayed unmatched. The V gene's germline CDR1 is SGHRS and CDR2 YFSETQ. The CDR3 has 15 residues. CDR3 amino acids: CASSLSGGAEETQYF. CDR3 DNA: TGCGCCAGCAGCTTAAGCGGGGGGGCCGAAGAGACCCAGTACTTC.

CDR3 region: CASSYSRAAEKLFF. For the CDR3, the DNA is TGTGCCAGCAGTTACTCGAGGGCGGCTGAAAAACTGTTTTTT. The chain recombines TRBV6-5 with TRBJ1-4; the D is unclear. Trimming cost V 0 bases and J 7 bases, with 9 bases left between them. Germline V CDR1 and CDR2: MNHEY, SVGAGI. This CDR3 region has 14 residues.

This chain uses TRBV6-1 with TRBJ2-7; 10 bases align to TRBD1. V was pared by 3 bases and J by 1 base, with 6 bases of the junction left unmatched. This CDR3 region has 16 residues. The germline V gene has CDR1 MNHNS and CDR2 SASEGT. The CDR3 reads CASSDSGTGVSYEQYF. CDR3 sequence (DNA): TGTGCCAGCAGTGATTCCGGGACAGGGGTTTCCTACGAGCAGTACTTC.